The clone carrying this TCR beta chain was picked up a small number of times. Its specificity is not known. These data come from a study of response to subunit inactivated influenza vaccine. Overall study findings and caveats: Authors suggested seasonal influenza vaccinations each recruit few new T cells.

One entry per CDR3 protein, called by TCRdb with MiXCR from the RT-PCR reads. This table holds over 750,000 distinct CDR3 sequences, around 20% found once. CDR1 DFQATT and CDR2 SNEGSKA come from the germline V gene (reference sequence). V was trimmed by 1 base and J by 7 bases, leaving 11 bases between them. CDR3 length: 13 residues. The rearrangement links TRBV20-1 to TRBJ2-1; possible D gene TRBD1, 5 bases. The sequence came from a man aged 45-65 years who received an inactivated influenza vaccine. The specimen was PBMCs from blood, collected less than 6 days after vaccination. The CDR3 sequence is CSARGFRANEQFF. CDR3 bases: TGCAGTGCTAGAGGTTTCAGGGCTAATGAGCAGTTCTTC.